This record covers a single T cell receptor (beta chain). Its antigen remains unidentified. Investigators amplified TCR beta CDR3 regions from RNA transcripts. Second-round multiplex PCR came after a first-round RT-PCR that employed HTBI primers. TCRdb redid the calling of the multiplex PCR reads with MiXCR, one entry per CDR3 protein. This table holds about 660,000 distinct CDR3 sequences, over 40% found once. CDR1 and CDR2 from the germline V gene are LNHDA and SQIVND (reference sequence). This CDR3 has 16 residues. Trimming stripped 5 bases from V and 5 bases from J, with 21 bases between. This sample is part of a study of Graves' ophthalmopathy and Graves' hyperthyroidism. Every ophthalmopathy donor presented moderate-to-severe activity, CAS ≥3, NOSPECS ≥4 and duration under 3 months. As diagnostic evidence, clinical symptoms, serum thyroxine, TRAb, thyroid ultrasound and orbital computed tomography were relied upon.

Overall study results and limits: Separation of ophthalmopathy from stable hyperthyroidism was achieved by a 13-signature model, at approximately 90% sensitivity and 70% to 82% specificity. Most thyroid clonotypes expanded beyond 0.001 frequency were also found in blood.

The chain carries TRBV19 and TRBJ1-1; D is ambiguous. Material for sequencing was peripheral blood. This receptor was taken from an adult man with Graves' ophthalmopathy. CDR3 in DNA: TGTGCCAGTAGTTCAGGATTTCGATCGGGAGGGACTGAAGCTTTCTTT. Its translation: CASSSGFRSGGTEAFF. The full variable domain, with the rest looked up from reference TRBV19 and TRBJ1-1, is DGGITQSPKYLFRKEGQNVTLSCEQNLNHDAMYWYRQDPGQGLRLIYYSQIVNDFQKGDIAEGYSVSREKKESFPLTVTSAQKNPTAFYLCASSSGFRSGGTEAFFGQGTRLTVV.